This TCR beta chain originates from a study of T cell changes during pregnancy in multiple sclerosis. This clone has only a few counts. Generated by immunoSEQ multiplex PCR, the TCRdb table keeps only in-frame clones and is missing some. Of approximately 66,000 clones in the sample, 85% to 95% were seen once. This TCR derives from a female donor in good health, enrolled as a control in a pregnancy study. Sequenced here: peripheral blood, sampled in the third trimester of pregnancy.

The CDR3 coding sequence is TGTGCCAGCAGTGAAGGTTGGGAGACCGAAGCTTTCTTT. Its translation: CASSEGWETEAFF. This sequence joins TRBV2 and TRBJ1-1; D is unclear. CDR1 is SNHLY and CDR2 is FYNNEI in the germline V gene. This CDR3 is built from 13 residues. The V end lost 1 base, the J end lost 8 bases, and 11 bases lay between the germline ends.